This T cell receptor beta chain stems from a study of blood T cell repertoires in COVID-19. The assay was immunoSEQ multiplex PCR, and TCRdb's table has in-frame clones only and misses some. The sample includes around 240,000 clones, approximately 83% of them seen just once. Germline V gene lookup returns CDR1 SNHLY and CDR2 FYNNEI. The J segment lost 7 bases and the V segment lost 4 bases, leaving 9 bases of the junction unmatched. CDR3 size: 15 residues. What was sequenced was PBMCs or T cells enriched from blood (not recorded which). The rearrangement joins TRBV2 to TRBJ1-4, with 7 positions matching TRBD1. This TCR derives from a woman in her forties or fifties who had recovered from COVID-19. In nucleotides, the CDR3 is TGTGCCAGCAGTGGGCCAGGGGGAGGAAGTGAAAAACTGTTTTTT. Translation gives CASSGPGGGSEKLFF. Using reference TRBV2 and TRBJ1-4 for the parts outside the CDR3, the full variable domain is EPEVTQTPSHQVTQMGQEVILRCVPISNHLYFYWYRQILGQKVEFLVSFYNNEISEKSEIFDDQFSVERPDGSNFTLKIRSTKLEDSAMYFCASSGPGGGSEKLFFGSGTQLSVL.